A selection of T cell receptor beta chains follows, all from one sample in a study of PD-1 blockade in classical Hodgkin lymphoma. TCRdb keeps only in-frame clones here, not all; method: immunoSEQ multiplex PCR. The sample shows roughly 70,000 clones, over 90% of them seen only once. The sequencing input was peripheral blood mononuclear cells (PBMCs). All receptors come from a human donor with classical Hodgkin lymphoma. Both conserved end residues are part of each CDR3. The D gene is left open where the match is weak. Size tells how often a clone was seen (once, few, many) or the class of an expanded clone, and some rows leave it out.

j_gene	v_gene	d_gene	abundance	CDR3nt	CDR3aa
TRBJ1-5	TRBV7-2	TRBD1	NA	TGTGCCAGCAGCTTGACAGGGTCGTTGAGCAATCAGCCCCAGCATTTT	CASSLTGSLSNQPQHF
TRBJ1-3	TRBV6-5	NA	NA	TGTGCCAGCAGTCACGACAGTAACTCTGGAAACACCATATATTTT	CASSHDSNSGNTIYF
TRBJ1-4	TRBV7-9	NA	NA	TGTGCCAGCAGCTTAGAAGGGCCTGAACTGTTTTTT	CASSLEGPELFF
TRBJ1-1	TRBV18	NA	NA	TGTGCCAGCTCGCCGACAGAGAACACTGAAGCTTTCTTT	CASSPTENTEAFF
TRBJ1-2	TRBV28	TRBD1	NA	TGTGCCAGCAGCCCCTGGGACAGGGACCTCTATGGCTACACCTTC	CASSPWDRDLYGYTF
TRBJ2-2	TRBV18	NA	NA	TGTGCCAGCTCACCATCCGGGTCGGACGGGGAGCTGTTTTTT	CASSPSGSDGELFF
TRBJ1-4	TRBV19	NA	once	TGTGCCAGTAGTATTCTCGGGGGGGATGAAAAACTGTTTTTT	CASSILGGDEKLFF
TRBJ2-7	TRBV6-5	NA	NA	TGTGCCAGCAGTTACCTCCTCGACAGTAACACCTACGAGCAGTACTTC	CASSYLLDSNTYEQYF
TRBJ2-2	TRBV6-5	TRBD2	NA	TGTGCCAGCAAGCGGGGCAGCACCGGGGAGCTGTTTTTT	CASKRGSTGELFF
TRBJ2-7	TRBV6-5	NA	NA	TGTGCCAGCAGCCTTGTAAGGGCCTCCTACGAGCAGTACTTC	CASSLVRASYEQYF
TRBJ2-3	TRBV5-1	NA	once	TGCGCCAGCAGCTTGGCGGGGCAGACCACAGATACGCAGTATTTT	CASSLAGQTTDTQYF
TRBJ1-1	TRBV19	NA	once	TGTGCCAGTATAGGCAGATACACTGAAGCTTTCTTT	CASIGRYTEAFF
TRBJ2-3	TRBV6-6	NA	NA	TGTGCCAGCAGTTACAGGATGACTAGCACAGATACGCAGTATTTT	CASSYRMTSTDTQYF
TRBJ2-3	TRBV5-6	TRBD2	NA	TGTGCCAGCAGCTTGATGTTTAGCGGGAGCACGGATACGCAGTATTTT	CASSLMFSGSTDTQYF
TRBJ1-4	TRBV5-1	NA	NA	TGCGCCAGCAGCTTGGGCGCATATGAAAAACTGTTTTTT	CASSLGAYEKLFF
TRBJ1-2	TRBV9	NA	NA	TGTGCCAGCAGCGTAGAAACCGGGGACTATGGCTACACCTTC	CASSVETGDYGYTF
TRBJ2-2	TRBV7-9	NA	NA	TGTGCCAGCAGCCAAGAGCGGCACACCGGGGAGCTGTTTTTT	CASSQERHTGELFF
TRBJ1-5	TRBV5-4	NA	NA	TGTGCCAGCAGCCCCCCGGGATATCAGCCCCAGCATTTT	CASSPPGYQPQHF